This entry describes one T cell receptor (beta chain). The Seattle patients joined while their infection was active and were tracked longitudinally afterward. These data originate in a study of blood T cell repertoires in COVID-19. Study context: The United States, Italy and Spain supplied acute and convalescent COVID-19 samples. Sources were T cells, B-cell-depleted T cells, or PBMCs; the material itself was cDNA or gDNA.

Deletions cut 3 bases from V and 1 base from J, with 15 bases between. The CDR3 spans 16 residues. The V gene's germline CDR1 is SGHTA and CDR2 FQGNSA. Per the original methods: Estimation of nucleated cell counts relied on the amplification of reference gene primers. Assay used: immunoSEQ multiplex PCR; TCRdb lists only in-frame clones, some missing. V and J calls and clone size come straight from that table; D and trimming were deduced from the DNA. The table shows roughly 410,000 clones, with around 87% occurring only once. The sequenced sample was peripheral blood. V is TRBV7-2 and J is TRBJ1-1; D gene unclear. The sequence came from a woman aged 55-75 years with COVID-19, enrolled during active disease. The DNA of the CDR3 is TGTGCCAGCAGCTTGGATCCGGGAAGAAGGAACACTGAAGCTTTCTTT. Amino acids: CASSLDPGRRNTEAFF. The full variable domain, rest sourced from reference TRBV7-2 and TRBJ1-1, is GAGVSQSPSNKVTEKGKDVELRCDPISGHTALYWYRQSLGQGLEFLIYFQGNSAPDKSGLPSDRFSAERTGGSVSTLTIQRTQQEDSAVYLCASSLDPGRRNTEAFFGQGTRLTVV.